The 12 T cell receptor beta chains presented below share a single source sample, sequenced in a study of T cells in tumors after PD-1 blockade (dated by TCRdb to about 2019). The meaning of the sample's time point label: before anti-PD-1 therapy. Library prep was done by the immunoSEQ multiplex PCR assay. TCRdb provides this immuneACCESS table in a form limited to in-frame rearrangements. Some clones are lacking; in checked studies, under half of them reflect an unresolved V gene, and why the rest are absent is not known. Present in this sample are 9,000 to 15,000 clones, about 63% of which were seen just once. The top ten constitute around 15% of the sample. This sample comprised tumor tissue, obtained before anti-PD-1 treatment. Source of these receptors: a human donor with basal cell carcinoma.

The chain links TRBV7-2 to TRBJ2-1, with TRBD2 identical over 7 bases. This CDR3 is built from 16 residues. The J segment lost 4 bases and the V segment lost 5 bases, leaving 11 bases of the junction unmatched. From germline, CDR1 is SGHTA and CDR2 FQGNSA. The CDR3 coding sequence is TGTGCCAGCAGCGACCGACTAGCTGCTGGATACAATGAGCAGTTCTTC. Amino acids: CASSDRLAAGYNEQFF.

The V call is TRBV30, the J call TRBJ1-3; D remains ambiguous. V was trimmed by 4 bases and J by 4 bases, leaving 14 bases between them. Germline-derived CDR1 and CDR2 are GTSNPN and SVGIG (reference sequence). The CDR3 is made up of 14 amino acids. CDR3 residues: CAWKGRTRGNTIYF. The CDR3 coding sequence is TGTGCCTGGAAAGGGCGGACGCGGGGAAACACCATATATTTT.

The CDR3 DNA reads TGTGCCAGCAGCTTAACGGCTAGCACAGATACGCAGTATTTT. This encodes CASSLTASTDTQYF. The V and J genes are TRBV7-9 and TRBJ2-3; D is uncertain. V lost 2 bases and J lost 0, with 6 bases in between. CDR1 and CDR2 (germline): SEHNR, FQNEAQ (reference sequence). This CDR3 has 14 residues.

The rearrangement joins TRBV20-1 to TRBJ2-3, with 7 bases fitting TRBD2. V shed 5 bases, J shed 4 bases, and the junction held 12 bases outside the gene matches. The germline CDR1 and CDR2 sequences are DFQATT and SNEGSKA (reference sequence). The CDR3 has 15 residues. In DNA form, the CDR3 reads TGCAGTGCTGGTGACCCGGGGGGAGCCTCAGATACGCAGTATTTT. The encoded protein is CSAGDPGGASDTQYF.

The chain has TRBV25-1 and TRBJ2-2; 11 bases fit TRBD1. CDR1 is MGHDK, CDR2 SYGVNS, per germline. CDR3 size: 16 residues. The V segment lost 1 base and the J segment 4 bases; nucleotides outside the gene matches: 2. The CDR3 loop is CASSEWGTGGTGELFF. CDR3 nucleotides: TGTGCCAGCAGTGAATGGGGGACAGGGGGCACCGGGGAGCTGTTTTTT.

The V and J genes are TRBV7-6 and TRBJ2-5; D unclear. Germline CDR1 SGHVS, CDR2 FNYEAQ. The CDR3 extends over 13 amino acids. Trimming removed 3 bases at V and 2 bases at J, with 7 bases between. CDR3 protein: CASSFIRQETQYF. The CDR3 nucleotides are TGTGCCAGCAGCTTCATCCGACAAGAGACCCAGTACTTC.

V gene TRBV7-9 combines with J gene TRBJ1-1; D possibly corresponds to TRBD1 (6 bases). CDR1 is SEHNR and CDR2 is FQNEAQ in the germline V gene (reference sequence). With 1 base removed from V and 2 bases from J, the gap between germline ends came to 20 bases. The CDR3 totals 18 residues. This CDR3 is CASSLGAWGRPGNTEAFF. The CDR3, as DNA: TGTGCCAGCAGCTTAGGGGCGTGGGGGCGCCCGGGAAACACTGAAGCTTTCTTT.

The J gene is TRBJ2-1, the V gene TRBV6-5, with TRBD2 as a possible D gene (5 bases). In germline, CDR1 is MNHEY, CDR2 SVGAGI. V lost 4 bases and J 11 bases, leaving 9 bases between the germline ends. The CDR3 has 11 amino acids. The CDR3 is CASSSDLKQFF. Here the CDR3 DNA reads TGTGCCAGCAGTTCGGACTTGAAGCAGTTCTTC.

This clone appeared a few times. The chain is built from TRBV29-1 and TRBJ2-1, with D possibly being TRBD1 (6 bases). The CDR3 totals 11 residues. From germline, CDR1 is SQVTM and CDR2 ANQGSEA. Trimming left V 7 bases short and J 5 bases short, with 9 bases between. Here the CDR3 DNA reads TGCAGCGCGGACAGACACAATGAGCAGTTCTTC. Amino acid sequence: CSADRHNEQFF.

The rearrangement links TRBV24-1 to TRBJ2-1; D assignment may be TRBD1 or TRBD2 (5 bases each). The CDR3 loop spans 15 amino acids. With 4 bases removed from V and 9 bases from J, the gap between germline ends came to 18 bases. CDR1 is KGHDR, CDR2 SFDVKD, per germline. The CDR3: CATSEGVQRLPEQFF. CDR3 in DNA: TGTGCCACCAGTGAAGGGGTTCAGCGGTTGCCTGAGCAGTTCTTC.

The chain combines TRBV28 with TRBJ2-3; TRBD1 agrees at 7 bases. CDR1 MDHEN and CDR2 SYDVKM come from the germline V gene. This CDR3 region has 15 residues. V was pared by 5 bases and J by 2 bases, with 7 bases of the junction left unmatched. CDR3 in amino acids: CASSPRQGYTDTQYF. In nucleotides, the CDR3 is TGTGCCAGCAGTCCCAGACAGGGATACACAGATACGCAGTATTTT. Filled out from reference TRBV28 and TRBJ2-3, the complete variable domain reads DVKVTQSSRYLVKRTGEKVFLECVQDMDHENMFWYRQDPGLGLRLIYFSYDVKMKEKGDIPEGYSVSREKKERFSLILESASTNQTSMYLCASSPRQGYTDTQYFGPGTRLTVL.

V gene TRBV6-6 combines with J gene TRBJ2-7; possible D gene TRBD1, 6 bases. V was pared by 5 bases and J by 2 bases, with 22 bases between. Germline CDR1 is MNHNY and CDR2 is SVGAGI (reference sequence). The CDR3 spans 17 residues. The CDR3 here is CASSRDVNRELPYEQYF. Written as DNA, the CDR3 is TGTGCCAGCAGTCGGGACGTGAACAGGGAGTTGCCCTACGAGCAGTACTTC.